This T cell receptor (beta chain) was identified in a study of cytomegalovirus exposure and HLA in healthy donors. Study findings and constraints: The study put 150 or so TCR beta chains on its list as cytomegalovirus-associated. The classifier reportedly diagnosed cytomegalovirus status with high specificity and sensitivity. Later work found most CMV-associated TCR beta chains apparently HLA-restricted.

On this clone itself: Its target is unknown.

Every donor was a healthy person donating bone marrow. Primers included in the PCR were 60 Vbeta and 13 Jbeta primers. Method: immunoSEQ multiplex PCR; TCRdb's copy keeps in-frame clones and lacks some. This table has about 110,000 clones, around 79% appearing once. This receptor was obtained from a woman aged 40 to 50 in good health and CMV-seronegative. Source material: PBMCs.

The chain's CDR3 is CASSSARTSGGWEQFF. The CDR3 DNA sequence: TGTGCCAGCAGCTCCGCCCGGACTAGCGGGGGTTGGGAGCAGTTCTTC. The chain joins TRBV28 to TRBJ2-1; 13 bases fit TRBD2. The V and J ends lost 6 bases and 10 bases, in that order; junction bases with no gene match: 12. Germline-derived CDR1 and CDR2 are MDHEN and SYDVKM. The length of the CDR3 is 16 residues.